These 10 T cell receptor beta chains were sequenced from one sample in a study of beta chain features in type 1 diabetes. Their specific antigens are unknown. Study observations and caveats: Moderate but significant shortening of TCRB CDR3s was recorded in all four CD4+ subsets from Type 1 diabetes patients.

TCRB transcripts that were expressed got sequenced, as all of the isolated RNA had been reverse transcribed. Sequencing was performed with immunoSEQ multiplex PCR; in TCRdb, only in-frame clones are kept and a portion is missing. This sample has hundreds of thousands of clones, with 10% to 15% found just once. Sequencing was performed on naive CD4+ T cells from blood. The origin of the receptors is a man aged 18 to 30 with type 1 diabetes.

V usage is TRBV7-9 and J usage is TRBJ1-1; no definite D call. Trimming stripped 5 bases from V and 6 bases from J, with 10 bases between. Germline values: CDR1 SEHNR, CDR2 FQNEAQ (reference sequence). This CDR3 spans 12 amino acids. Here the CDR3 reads CASSPINAEAFF. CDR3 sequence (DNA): TGTGCCAGCAGCCCCATAAACGCTGAAGCTTTCTTT.

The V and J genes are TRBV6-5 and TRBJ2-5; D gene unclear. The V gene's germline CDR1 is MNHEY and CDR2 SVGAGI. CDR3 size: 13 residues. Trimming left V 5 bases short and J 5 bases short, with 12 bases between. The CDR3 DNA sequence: TGTGCCAGCAGTGGTCCCGGGTGGGAGACCCAGTACTTC. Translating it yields CASSGPGWETQYF.

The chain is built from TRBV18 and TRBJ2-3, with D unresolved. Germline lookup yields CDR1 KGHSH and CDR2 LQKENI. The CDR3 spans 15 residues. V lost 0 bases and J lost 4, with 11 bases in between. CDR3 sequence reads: CASSPPGVVPDTQYF. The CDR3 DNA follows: TGTGCCAGCTCACCACCCGGAGTTGTTCCAGATACGCAGTATTTT.

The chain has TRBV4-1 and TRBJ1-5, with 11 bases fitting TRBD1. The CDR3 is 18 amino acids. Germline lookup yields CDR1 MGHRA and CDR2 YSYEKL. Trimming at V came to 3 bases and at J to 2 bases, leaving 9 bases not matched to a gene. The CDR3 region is CASSHPGQGDDGNQPQHF. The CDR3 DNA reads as TGCGCCAGCAGCCATCCGGGACAGGGGGATGATGGCAATCAGCCCCAGCATTTT.

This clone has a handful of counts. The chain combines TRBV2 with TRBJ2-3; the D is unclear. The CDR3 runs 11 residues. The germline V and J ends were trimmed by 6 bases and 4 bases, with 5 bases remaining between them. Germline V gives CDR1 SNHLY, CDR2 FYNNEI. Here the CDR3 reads CASRVADTQYF. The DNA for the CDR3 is TGTGCCAGCAGGGTGGCAGATACGCAGTATTTT.

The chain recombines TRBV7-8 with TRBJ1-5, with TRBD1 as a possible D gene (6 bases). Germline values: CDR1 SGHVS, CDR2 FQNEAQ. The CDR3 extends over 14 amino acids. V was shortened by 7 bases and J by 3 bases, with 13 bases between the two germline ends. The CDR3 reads CASTLDRTNQPQHF. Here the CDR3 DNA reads TGTGCCAGCACCCTAGACAGGACCAATCAGCCCCAGCATTTT.

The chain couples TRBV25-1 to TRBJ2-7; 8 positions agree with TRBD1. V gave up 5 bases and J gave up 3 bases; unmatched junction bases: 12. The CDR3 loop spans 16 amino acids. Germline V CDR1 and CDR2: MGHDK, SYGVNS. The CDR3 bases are TGTGCCAGCAGTCCCACCCCCGGACAGGGCATCTACGAGCAGTACTTC. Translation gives CASSPTPGQGIYEQYF.

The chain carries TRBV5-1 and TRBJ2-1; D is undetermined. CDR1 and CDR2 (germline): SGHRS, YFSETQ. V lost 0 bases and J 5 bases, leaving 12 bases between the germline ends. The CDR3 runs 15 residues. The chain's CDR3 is CASSLVSGSHNEQFF. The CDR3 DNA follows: TGCGCCAGCAGCTTGGTCTCGGGCAGCCACAATGAGCAGTTCTTC.

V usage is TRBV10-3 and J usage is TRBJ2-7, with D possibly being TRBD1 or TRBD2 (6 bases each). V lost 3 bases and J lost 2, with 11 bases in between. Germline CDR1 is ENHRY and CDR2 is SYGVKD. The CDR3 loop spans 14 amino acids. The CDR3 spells CAISESGAPYEQYF. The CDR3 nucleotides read TGTGCCATCAGTGAATCGGGGGCGCCCTACGAGCAGTACTTC.

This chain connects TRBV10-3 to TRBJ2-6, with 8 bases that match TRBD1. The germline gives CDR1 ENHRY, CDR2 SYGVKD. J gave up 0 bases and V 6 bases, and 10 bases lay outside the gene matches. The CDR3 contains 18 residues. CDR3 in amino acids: CAIRGRTGSNSGANVLTF. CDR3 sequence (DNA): TGTGCCATCAGAGGGCGGACAGGGAGTAACTCTGGGGCCAACGTCCTGACTTTC.